Listed below are T cell receptor beta chains from one sample, sequenced in a study of Siglec-9 on CD8 T cells in melanoma. Sequenced by immunoSEQ multiplex PCR; TCRdb stores in-frame clones only, minus some. The repertoire holds about 36,000 clones, with about 86% as singletons. The sample was Siglec-9- CD8+ T cells sorted from blood. These receptors came from a human donor in good health. Both conserved end residues are part of each CDR3. Each record gives: CDR3 DNA, CDR3 protein, clone size, V gene, D gene, J gene. The D gene is left open where the match is weak. Only part of the rows carry a size: once, few, many, or a class if the clone is expanded.

TGTGCCAGTACAGGCAGGGGTTGGAATCAGCCCCAGCATTTT | CASTGRGWNQPQHF | few | TRBV19 | NA | TRBJ1-5
TGTGCCAGTCCCGGGACTAGCGGGTACAATGAGCAGTTCTTC | CASPGTSGYNEQFF | NA | TRBV2 | TRBD2 | TRBJ2-1
TGTGCCAGCAGTGGGGGACCCAAGCCCCTCTACGAGCAGTACTTC | CASSGGPKPLYEQYF | NA | TRBV27 | NA | TRBJ2-7
TGCGCCAGCAGCATGGGCGGATACGATGAGCAGTTCTTC | CASSMGGYDEQFF | NA | TRBV5-1 | NA | TRBJ2-1
TGTGCCAGCAGCCCCGGACAGGGGGTATACAATGAGCAGTTCTTC | CASSPGQGVYNEQFF | NA | TRBV7-2 | TRBD1 | TRBJ2-1
TGTGCCAGCACCGCAGTTGACCCCAAGAAGACCCAGTACTTC | CASTAVDPKKTQYF | NA | TRBV28 | NA | TRBJ2-5
TGTGCCAGCAGCCAAGAACTCGGGACAAGGGCCGAGCAGTTCTTC | CASSQELGTRAEQFF | NA | TRBV6-5 | NA | TRBJ2-1
TGTGCCAGCAGCCCGATAGCGGGCTCTAATGAAAAACTGTTTTTT | CASSPIAGSNEKLFF | NA | TRBV9 | NA | TRBJ1-4
TGCGCCAGCAGCACGGACAGAACCAACAACGAGCAGTACTTC | CASSTDRTNNEQYF | NA | TRBV5-1 | NA | TRBJ2-7
TGCGCCAGCAGCCTCCGAGATCTGGCGGCCATTAACACTGAAGCTTTCTTT | CASSLRDLAAINTEAFF | NA | TRBV4-1 | NA | TRBJ1-1